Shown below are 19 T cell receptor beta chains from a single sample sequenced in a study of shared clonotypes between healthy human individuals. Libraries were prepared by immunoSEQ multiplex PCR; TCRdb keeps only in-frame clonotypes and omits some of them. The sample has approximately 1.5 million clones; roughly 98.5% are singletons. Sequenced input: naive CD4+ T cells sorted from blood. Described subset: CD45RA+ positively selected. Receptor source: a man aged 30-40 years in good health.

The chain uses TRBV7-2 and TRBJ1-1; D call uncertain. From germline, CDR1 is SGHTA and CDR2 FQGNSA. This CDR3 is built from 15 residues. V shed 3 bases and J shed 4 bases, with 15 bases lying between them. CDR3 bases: TGTGCCAGCAGCTTCTCAGGAACAGACGGCACTGAAGCTTTCTTT. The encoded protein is CASSFSGTDGTEAFF.

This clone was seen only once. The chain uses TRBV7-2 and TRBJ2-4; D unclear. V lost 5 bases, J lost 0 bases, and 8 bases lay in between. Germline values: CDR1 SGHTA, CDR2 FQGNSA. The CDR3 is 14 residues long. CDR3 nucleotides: TGTGCCAGCAGCGCCAAAGGAGCCAAAAACATTCAGTACTTC. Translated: CASSAKGAKNIQYF.

The DNA of the CDR3 is TGTGCCAGCTCACCACTCGAGGGGCTAGAAGCAGATACGCAGTATTTT. Translating it yields CASSPLEGLEADTQYF. The gene calls are TRBV18 and TRBJ2-3; D tentatively fits TRBD1 or TRBD2 (5 bases each). The CDR3 runs to 16 residues. In germline, CDR1 is KGHSH, CDR2 LQKENI. The V end lost 1 base, the J end lost 4 bases, and 15 bases lay between the germline ends. Complete variable domain (other parts from reference TRBV18 and TRBJ2-3): NAGVMQNPRHLVRRRGQEARLRCSPMKGHSHVYWYRQLPEEGLKFMVYLQKENIIDESGMPKERFSAEFPKEGPSILRIQQVVRGDSAAYFCASSPLEGLEADTQYFGPGTRLTVL.

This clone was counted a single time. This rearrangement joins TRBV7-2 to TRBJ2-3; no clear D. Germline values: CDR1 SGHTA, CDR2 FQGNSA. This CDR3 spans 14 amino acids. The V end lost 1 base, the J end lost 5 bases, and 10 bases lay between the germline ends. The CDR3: CASSLVGTRDTQYF. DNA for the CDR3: TGTGCCAGCAGCTTAGTAGGCACCCGAGATACGCAGTATTTT.

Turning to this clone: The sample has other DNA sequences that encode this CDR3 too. CDR3 coding DNA: TGTGCCAGCAGCTCCCCCAGTACCGATACGCAGTATTTT. Its protein product is CASSSPSTDTQYF. V and J are TRBV28 and TRBJ2-3; D not certain. The V end lost 6 bases, the J end lost 6 bases, and 13 bases lay between the germline ends. CDR3 length: 13 amino acids. Per germline, CDR1 MDHEN and CDR2 SYDVKM.

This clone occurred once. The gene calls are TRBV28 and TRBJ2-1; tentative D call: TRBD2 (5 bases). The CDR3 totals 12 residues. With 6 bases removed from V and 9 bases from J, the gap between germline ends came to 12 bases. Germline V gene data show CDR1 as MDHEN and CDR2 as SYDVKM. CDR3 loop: CASSLLVSEQFF. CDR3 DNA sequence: TGTGCCAGCAGCCTACTAGTTAGTGAGCAGTTCTTC.

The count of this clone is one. The chain's CDR3 is CASRGTSVYYEQYF. The CDR3 DNA reads as TGTGCCAGCAGGGGGACTAGCGTCTACTACGAGCAGTACTTC. This sequence joins TRBV6-1 and TRBJ2-7, with 10 bases fitting TRBD2. Germline loops: CDR1 MNHNS, CDR2 SASEGT. Losses at the gene ends were 6 bases for V and 3 bases for J; bases not matched to a gene: 5. This CDR3 region has 14 residues.

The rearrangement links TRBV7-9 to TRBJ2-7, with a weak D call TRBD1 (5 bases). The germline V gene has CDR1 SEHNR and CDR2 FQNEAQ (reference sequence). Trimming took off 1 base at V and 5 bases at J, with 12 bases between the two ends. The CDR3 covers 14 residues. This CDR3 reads CASSLDRRGDEQYF. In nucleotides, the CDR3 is TGTGCCAGCAGCTTAGACAGGCGTGGGGACGAGCAGTACTTC.

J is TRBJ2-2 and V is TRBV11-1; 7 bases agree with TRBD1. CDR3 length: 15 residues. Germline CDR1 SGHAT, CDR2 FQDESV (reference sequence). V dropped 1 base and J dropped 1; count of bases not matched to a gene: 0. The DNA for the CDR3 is TGTGCCAGCAGCTTAGGACAGGGGAACACCGGGGAGCTGTTTTTT. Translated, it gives CASSLGQGNTGELFF.

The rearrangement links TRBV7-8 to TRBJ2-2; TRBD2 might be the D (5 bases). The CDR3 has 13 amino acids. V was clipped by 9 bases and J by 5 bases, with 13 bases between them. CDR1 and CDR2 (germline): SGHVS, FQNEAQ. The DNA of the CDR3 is TGTGCCAGGGGAGAGGGAGCAACCGGGGAGCTGTTTTTT. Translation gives CARGEGATGELFF.

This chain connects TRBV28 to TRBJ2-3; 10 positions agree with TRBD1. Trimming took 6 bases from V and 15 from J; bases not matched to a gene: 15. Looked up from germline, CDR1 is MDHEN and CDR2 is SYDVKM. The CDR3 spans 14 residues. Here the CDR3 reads CASRPPQTGQGDYF. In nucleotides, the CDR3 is TGTGCCAGCAGGCCTCCACAGACAGGACAGGGGGATTATTTT.

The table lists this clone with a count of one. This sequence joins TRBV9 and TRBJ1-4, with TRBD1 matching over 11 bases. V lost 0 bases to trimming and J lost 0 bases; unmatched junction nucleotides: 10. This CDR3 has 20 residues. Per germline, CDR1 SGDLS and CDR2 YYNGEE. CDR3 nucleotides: TGTGCCAGCAGCGTAGCCGCATGGGACAGGGGGGCCGCAACTAATGAAAAACTGTTTTTT. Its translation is CASSVAAWDRGAATNEKLFF.

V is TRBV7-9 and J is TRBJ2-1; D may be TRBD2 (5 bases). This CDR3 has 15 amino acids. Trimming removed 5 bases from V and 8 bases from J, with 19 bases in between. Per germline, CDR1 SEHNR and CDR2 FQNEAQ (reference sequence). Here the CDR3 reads CASSHPSLWEYEQFF. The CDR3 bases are TGTGCCAGCAGCCACCCGAGTCTCTGGGAGTATGAGCAGTTCTTC.

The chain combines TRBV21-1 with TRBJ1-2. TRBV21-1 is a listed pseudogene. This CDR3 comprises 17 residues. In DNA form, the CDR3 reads TGTGCCAGCAGCAAAGAACAGTGGGAGGGCCTTAACTATGGCTACACCTTC. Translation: CASSKEQWEGLNYGYTF.

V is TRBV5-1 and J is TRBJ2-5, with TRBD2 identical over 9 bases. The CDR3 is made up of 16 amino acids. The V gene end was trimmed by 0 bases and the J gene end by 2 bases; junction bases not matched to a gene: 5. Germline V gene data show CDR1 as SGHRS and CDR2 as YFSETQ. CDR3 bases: TGCGCCAGCAGCTTGGGCGGGACTAGCAGACAAGAGACCCAGTACTTC. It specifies CASSLGGTSRQETQYF.

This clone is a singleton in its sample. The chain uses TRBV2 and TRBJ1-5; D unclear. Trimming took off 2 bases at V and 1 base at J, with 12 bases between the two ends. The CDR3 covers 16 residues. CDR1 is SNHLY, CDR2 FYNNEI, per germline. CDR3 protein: CASSEFSPRSNQPQHF. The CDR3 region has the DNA TGTGCCAGCAGTGAATTCAGTCCGAGGAGCAATCAGCCCCAGCATTTT.

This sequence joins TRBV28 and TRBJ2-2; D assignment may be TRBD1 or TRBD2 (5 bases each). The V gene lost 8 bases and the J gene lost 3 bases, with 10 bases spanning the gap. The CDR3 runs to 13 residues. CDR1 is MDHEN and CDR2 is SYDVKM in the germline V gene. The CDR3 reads CASGTADTGELFF. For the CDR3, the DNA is TGTGCCAGCGGGACGGCCGACACCGGGGAGCTGTTTTTT.

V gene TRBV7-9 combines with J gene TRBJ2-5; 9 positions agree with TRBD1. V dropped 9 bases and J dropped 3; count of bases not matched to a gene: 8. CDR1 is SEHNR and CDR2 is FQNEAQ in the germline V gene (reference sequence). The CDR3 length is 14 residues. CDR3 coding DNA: TGTGCCAGTGGGTACAGGGGGCCAGAAGAGACCCAGTACTTC. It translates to CASGYRGPEETQYF.

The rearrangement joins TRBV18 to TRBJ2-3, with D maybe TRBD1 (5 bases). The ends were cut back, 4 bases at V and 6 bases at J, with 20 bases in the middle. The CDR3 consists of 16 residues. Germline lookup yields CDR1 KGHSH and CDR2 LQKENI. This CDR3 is CASSLDTHRSSDTQYF. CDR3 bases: TGTGCCAGCTCACTGGACACCCACCGATCCTCCGATACGCAGTATTTT.